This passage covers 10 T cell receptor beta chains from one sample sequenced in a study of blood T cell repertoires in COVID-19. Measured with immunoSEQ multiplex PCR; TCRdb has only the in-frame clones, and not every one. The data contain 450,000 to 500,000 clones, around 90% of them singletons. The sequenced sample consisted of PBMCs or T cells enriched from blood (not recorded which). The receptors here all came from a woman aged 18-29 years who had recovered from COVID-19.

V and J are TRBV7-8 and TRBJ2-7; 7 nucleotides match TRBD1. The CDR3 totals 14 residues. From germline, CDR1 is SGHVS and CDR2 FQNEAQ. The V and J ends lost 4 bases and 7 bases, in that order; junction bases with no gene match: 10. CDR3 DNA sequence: TGTGCCAGCAGCTACGGACAGGCCTCGGGGGAGCAGTACTTC. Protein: CASSYGQASGEQYF. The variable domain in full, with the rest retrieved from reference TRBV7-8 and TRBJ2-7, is GAGVSQSPRYKVAKRGQDVALRCDPISGHVSLFWYQQALGQGPEFLTYFQNEAQLDKSGLPSDRFFAERPEGSVSTLKIQRTQQEDSAVYLCASSYGQASGEQYFGPGTRLTVT.

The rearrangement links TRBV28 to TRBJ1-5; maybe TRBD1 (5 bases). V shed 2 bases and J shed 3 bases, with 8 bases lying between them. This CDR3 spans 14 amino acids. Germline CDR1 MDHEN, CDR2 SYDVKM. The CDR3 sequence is CASSLRQFNQPQHF. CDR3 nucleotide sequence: TGTGCCAGCAGTTTACGACAGTTCAATCAGCCCCAGCATTTT.

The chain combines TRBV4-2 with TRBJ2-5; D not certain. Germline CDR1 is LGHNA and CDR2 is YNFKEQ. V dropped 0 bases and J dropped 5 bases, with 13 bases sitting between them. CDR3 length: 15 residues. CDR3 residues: CASSQDQRSPETQYF. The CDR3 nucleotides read TGTGCCAGCAGCCAAGACCAGCGTTCGCCGGAGACCCAGTACTTC.

DNA of the CDR3: TGTGCCAGCAGTTTATCTTCTGGCTTCAATCAGCCCCAGCATTTT. This codes for CASSLSSGFNQPQHF. This sequence joins TRBV27 and TRBJ1-5; D is undetermined. Trimming left V 0 bases short and J 3 bases short, with 9 bases between. CDR1 and CDR2 (germline): MNHEY, SMNVEV (reference sequence). CDR3 size: 15 residues.

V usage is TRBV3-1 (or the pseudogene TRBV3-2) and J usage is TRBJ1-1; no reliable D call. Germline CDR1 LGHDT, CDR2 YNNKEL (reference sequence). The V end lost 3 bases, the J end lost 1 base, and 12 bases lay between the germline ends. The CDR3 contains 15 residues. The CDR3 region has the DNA TGTGCCAGCAGCCAGTTCGAACCCGGGAACACTGAAGCTTTCTTT. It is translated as CASSQFEPGNTEAFF.

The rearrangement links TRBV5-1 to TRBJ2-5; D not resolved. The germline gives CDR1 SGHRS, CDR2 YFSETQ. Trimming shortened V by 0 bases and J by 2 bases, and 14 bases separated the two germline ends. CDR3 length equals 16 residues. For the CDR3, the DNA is TGCGCCAGCAGCTTGGCCCCCGGAGCCGATCAAGAGACCCAGTACTTC. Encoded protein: CASSLAPGADQETQYF.

CDR3 DNA: TGTGCCAGCTCACCACCGGAGGGGCCCGGAGCTTTCTTT. Protein sequence: CASSPPEGPGAFF. V usage is TRBV18 and J usage is TRBJ1-1, with D possibly TRBD1 on 5 matching bases. V was cut by 0 bases and J by 10 bases, with 12 bases left in between. The CDR3 length is 13 residues. CDR1 and CDR2 from the germline V gene are KGHSH and LQKENI.

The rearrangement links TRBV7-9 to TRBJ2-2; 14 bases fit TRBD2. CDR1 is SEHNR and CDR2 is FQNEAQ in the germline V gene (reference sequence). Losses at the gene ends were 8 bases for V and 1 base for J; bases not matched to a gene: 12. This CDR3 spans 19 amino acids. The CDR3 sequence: CASSKGGLAGGRNTGELFF. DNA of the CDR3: TGTGCCAGCTCAAAAGGAGGACTAGCGGGGGGCAGGAACACCGGGGAGCTGTTTTTT.

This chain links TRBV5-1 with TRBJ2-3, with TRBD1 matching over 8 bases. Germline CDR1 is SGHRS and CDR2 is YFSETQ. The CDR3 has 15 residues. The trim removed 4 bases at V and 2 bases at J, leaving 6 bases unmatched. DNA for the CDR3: TGCGCCAGCAGCCTCCGACAGGGGATCACAGATACGCAGTATTTT. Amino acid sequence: CASSLRQGITDTQYF.

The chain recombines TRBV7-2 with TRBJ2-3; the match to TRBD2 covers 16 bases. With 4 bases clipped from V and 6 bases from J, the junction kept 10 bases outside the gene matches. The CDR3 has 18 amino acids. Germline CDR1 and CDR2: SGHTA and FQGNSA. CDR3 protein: CASSSEGTSGGAADTQYF. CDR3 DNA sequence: TGTGCCAGCAGCTCCGAAGGGACTAGCGGGGGGGCCGCGGATACGCAGTATTTT.